One and the same sample provided the 7 T cell receptor beta chains below, sequenced in a study of T cell responses to AZD1222 COVID-19 vaccine. Sequenced by immunoSEQ multiplex PCR; TCRdb stores in-frame clones only, minus some. Seen here are about 85,000 clones, around 90% observed once, and the top ten hold approximately 3%. The material sequenced was peripheral blood, taken on day 0 of AZD1222 vaccination. Receptors originate from an adult in good health.

The chain recombines TRBV28 with TRBJ1-4, with a tentative D call TRBD1 (5 bases). Germline loops: CDR1 MDHEN, CDR2 SYDVKM. Trimming left V 5 bases short and J 5 bases short, with 6 bases between. The CDR3 spans 12 residues. CDR3 coding DNA: TGTGCCAGCAGTCCAGGGAATGAAAAACTGTTTTTT. This codes for CASSPGNEKLFF.

The chain is built from TRBV19 and TRBJ1-5, with D unclear. CDR3 length: 13 residues. Trimming removed 3 bases from V and 6 bases from J, with 9 bases in between. The germline CDR1 and CDR2 sequences are LNHDA and SQIVND (reference sequence). CDR3 nucleotides: TGTGCCAGTAGTATGAGGGAATTTCAGCCCCAGCATTTT. Translating it yields CASSMREFQPQHF.

The chain carries TRBV18 and TRBJ2-7, with a weak D call TRBD1 (5 bases). Trimming stripped 3 bases from V and 3 bases from J, with 6 bases between. Germline V gives CDR1 KGHSH, CDR2 LQKENI. The CDR3 covers 12 residues. CDR3 sequence reads: CASSPDIYEQYF. The CDR3 coding sequence is TGTGCCAGCTCACCGGACATCTACGAGCAGTACTTC. The variable domain in full, with the rest retrieved from reference TRBV18 and TRBJ2-7, is NAGVMQNPRHLVRRRGQEARLRCSPMKGHSHVYWYRQLPEEGLKFMVYLQKENIIDESGMPKERFSAEFPKEGPSILRIQQVVRGDSAAYFCASSPDIYEQYFGPGTRLTVT.

The V call is TRBV5-1, the J call TRBJ1-2; 7 nucleotides agree with TRBD1. The ends lost 2 bases at V and 4 bases at J; junction bases unmatched: 5. Germline V gene lookup returns CDR1 SGHRS and CDR2 YFSETQ. The CDR3 runs 14 residues. As DNA, the CDR3 is TGCGCCAGCAGCTTTGGGGACAGCTCCTATGGCTACACCTTC. This encodes CASSFGDSSYGYTF.

The V gene is TRBV19, the J gene TRBJ2-2; D gene ambiguous. Between the trimmed V and J ends, which lost 4 bases and 1 base, there was a span of 10 bases. The CDR3 totals 15 residues. Germline assignment: CDR1 LNHDA and CDR2 SQIVND (reference sequence). This CDR3 is CASSKERLNTGELFF. In nucleotides, the CDR3 is TGTGCCAGTAGTAAAGAGAGGTTGAACACCGGGGAGCTGTTTTTT.

J is TRBJ2-6 and V is TRBV29-1; tentative D call: TRBD1 (5 bases). Trimming took off 7 bases at V and 1 base at J, with 11 bases between the two ends. Germline V gives CDR1 SQVTM, CDR2 ANQGSEA. The CDR3 has 14 amino acids. CDR3 nucleotide sequence: TGCAGCGCCGATGCAGGGTCTGGGGCCAACGTCCTGACTTTC. As protein: CSADAGSGANVLTF.

The V and J genes are TRBV5-5 and TRBJ1-3; 7 nucleotides match TRBD1. The CDR3 length is 14 residues. The germline V gene encodes CDR1 SGHKS and CDR2 YYEKEE (reference sequence). The junction had 5 bases not matched to a gene; V was cut back by 5 bases and J by 3 bases. CDR3 amino acids: CASRLTGDGNTIYF. CDR3 nucleotide sequence: TGTGCCAGCAGGCTAACAGGGGATGGAAACACCATATATTTT.